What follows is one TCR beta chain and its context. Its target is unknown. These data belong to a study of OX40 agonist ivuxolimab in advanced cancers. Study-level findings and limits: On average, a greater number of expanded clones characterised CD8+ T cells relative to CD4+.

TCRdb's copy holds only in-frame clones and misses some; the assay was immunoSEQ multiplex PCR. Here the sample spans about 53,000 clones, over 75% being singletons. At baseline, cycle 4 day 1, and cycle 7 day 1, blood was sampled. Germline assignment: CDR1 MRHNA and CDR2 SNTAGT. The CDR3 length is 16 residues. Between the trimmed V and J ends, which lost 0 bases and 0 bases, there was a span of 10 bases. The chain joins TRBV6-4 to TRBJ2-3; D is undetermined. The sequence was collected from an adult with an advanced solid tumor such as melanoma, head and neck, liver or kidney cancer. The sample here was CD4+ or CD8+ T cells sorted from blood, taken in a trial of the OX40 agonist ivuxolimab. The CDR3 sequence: CASSDSIPASTDTQYF. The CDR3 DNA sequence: TGTGCCAGCAGTGACTCGATTCCCGCTAGCACAGATACGCAGTATTTT.